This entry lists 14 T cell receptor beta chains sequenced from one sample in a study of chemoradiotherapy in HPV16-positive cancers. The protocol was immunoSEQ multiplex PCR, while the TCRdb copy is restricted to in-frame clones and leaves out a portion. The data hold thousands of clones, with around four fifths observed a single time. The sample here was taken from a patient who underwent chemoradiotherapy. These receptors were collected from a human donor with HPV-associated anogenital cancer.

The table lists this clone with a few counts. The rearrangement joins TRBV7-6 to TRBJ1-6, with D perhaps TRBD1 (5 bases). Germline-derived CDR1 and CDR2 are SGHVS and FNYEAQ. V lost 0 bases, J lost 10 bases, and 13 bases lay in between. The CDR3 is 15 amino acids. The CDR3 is CASSLAPRGRSPLHF. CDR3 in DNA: TGTGCCAGCAGCTTAGCGCCGAGGGGCAGGTCACCCCTCCACTTT.

The CDR3 here is CASSKIPLRRSQPQHF. In nucleotides, the CDR3 is TGTGCCAGCAGCAAGATACCCCTAAGGCGTAGTCAGCCCCAGCATTTT. The chain is built from TRBV21-1 and TRBJ1-5. TRBV21-1 is termed a pseudogene. The CDR3 spans 16 residues.

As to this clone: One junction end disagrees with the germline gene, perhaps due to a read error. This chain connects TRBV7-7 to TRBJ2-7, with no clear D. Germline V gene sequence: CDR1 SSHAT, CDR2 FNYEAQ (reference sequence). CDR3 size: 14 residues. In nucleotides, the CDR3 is TGTGCTAGCAGCATACACCATACCTCCTACGAGCAGTACTTC. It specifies CASSIHHTSYEQYF.

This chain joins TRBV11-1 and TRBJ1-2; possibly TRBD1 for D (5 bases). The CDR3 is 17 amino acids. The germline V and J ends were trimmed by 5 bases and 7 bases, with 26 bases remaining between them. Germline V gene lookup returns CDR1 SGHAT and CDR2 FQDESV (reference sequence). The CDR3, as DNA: TGTGCCAGCAGCCCCCTTGGGGGAAGGGGTTTGAGCGGTGGCTACACCTTC. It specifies CASSPLGGRGLSGGYTF.

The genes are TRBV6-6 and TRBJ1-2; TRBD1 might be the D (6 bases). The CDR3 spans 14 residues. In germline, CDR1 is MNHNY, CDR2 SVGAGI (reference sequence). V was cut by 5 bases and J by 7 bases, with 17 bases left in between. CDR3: CASSRQGGPSGYTF. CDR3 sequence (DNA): TGTGCCAGCAGTCGACAAGGGGGGCCGTCTGGCTACACCTTC.

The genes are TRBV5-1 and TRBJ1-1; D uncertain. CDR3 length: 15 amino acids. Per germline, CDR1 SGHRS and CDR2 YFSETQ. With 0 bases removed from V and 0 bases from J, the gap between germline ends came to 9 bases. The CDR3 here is CASSLARGLNTEAFF. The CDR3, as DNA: TGCGCCAGCAGCTTGGCCCGGGGTTTGAACACTGAAGCTTTCTTT.

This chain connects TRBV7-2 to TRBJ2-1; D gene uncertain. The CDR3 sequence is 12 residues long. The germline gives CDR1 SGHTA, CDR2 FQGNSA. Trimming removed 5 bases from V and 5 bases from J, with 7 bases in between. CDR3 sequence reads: CASSRHDNEQFF. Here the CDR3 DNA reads TGTGCCAGCAGCAGACACGACAATGAGCAGTTCTTC. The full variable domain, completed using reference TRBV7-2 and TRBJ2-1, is GAGVSQSPSNKVTEKGKDVELRCDPISGHTALYWYRQSLGQGLEFLIYFQGNSAPDKSGLPSDRFSAERTGGSVSTLTIQRTQQEDSAVYLCASSRHDNEQFFGPGTRLTVL.

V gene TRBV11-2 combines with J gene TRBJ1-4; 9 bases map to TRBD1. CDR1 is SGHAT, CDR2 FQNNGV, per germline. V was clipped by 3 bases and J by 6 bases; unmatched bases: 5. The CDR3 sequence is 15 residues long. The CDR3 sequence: CASSFGTGIDEKLFF. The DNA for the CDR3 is TGTGCCAGCAGCTTTGGGACAGGGATTGATGAAAAACTGTTTTTT.

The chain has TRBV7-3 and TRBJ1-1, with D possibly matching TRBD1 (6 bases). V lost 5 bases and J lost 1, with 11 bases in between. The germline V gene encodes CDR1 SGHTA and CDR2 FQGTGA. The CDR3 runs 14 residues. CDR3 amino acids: CASSRQATNTEAFF. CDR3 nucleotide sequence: TGTGCCAGCAGCCGACAGGCGACGAACACTGAAGCTTTCTTT.

The CDR3 DNA reads TGTGCCAGCAGCCAAGCTTTAAGCTTTGTCCCCTACGAGCAGTACTTC. This codes for CASSQALSFVPYEQYF. V and J are TRBV14 and TRBJ2-7, with no clear D. With 1 base removed from V and 2 bases from J, the gap between germline ends came to 15 bases. Germline CDR1 and CDR2: SGHDN and FVKESK. CDR3 length: 16 residues.

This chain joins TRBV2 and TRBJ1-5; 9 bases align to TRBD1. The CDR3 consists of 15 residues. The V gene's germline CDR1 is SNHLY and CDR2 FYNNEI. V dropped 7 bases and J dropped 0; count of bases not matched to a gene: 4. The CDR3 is CASNRQGDSNQPQHF. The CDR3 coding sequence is TGTGCCAGCAATAGACAGGGGGATAGCAATCAGCCCCAGCATTTT. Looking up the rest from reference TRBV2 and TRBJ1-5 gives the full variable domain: EPEVTQTPSHQVTQMGQEVILRCVPISNHLYFYWYRQILGQKVEFLVSFYNNEISEKSEIFDDQFSVERPDGSNFTLKIRSTKLEDSAMYFCASNRQGDSNQPQHFGDGTRLSIL.

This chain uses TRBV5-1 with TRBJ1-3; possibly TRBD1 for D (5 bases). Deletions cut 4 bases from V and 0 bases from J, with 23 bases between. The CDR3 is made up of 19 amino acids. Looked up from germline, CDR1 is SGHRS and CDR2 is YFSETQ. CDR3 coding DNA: TGCGCCAGCAGCCCGATTAGGCAGGGCCTGATTAGCTCTGGAAACACCATATATTTT. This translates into CASSPIRQGLISSGNTIYF.

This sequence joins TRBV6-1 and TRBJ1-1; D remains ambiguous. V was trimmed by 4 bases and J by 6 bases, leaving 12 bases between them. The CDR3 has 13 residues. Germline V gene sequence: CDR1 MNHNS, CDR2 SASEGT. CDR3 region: CASSVEAVAEAFF. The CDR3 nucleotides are TGTGCCAGCAGTGTGGAGGCCGTTGCTGAAGCTTTCTTT.

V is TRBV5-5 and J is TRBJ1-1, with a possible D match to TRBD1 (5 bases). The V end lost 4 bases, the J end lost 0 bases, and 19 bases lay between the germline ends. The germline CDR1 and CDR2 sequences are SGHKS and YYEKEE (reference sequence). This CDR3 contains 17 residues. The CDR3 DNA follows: TGTGCCAGCAGCCACGGGACCGCCAGCGATTTGAACACTGAAGCTTTCTTT. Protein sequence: CASSHGTASDLNTEAFF.